The clone carrying this T cell receptor (beta chain) was seen many times. Its target is not known. The record originates from a study of breast tumors, draining lymph nodes, adjacent tissues. The lymph nodes were axillary draining lymph nodes from breast cancer patients. TCRdb processed the multiplex PCR reads anew with MiXCR; each CDR3 protein has one entry. The sample carries 100,000 to 150,000 distinct CDR3 sequences, just under 20% recorded once. Looked up from germline, CDR1 is LNHDA and CDR2 is SQIVND (reference sequence). This CDR3 spans 14 amino acids. Trimming took off 1 base at V and 2 bases at J, with 7 bases between the two ends. The study's findings and limits: Tumor repertoires ranked between lymph nodes and nontumor tissue in diversity, with V and J gene preferences. Luminal-like breast cancer showed significantly greater tumor-nontumor repertoire similarity than basal-like breast cancer did. Data fit most tumor T cells coming from lymph node, expanding in tumor.

The chain links TRBV19 to TRBJ2-3; D gene unclear. The receptor was derived from a female donor with breast cancer. Some clones in this sample may be carry-over from other donors' samples. The sample comprised axillary lymph node tissue. The CDR3 DNA reads TGTGCCAGTAGTATAGCCTTCCACACAGATACGCAGTATTTT. Translation: CASSIAFHTDTQYF.